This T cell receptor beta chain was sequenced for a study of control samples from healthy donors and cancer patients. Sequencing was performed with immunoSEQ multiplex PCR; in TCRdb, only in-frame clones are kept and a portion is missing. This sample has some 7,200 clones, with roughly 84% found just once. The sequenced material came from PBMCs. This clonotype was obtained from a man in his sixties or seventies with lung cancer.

The CDR3 nucleotides read TGTGCCATCAGTGAAGCAAGGGGAATGAACACTGAAGCTTTCTTT. As protein: CAISEARGMNTEAFF. V gene TRBV10-3 combines with J gene TRBJ1-1; the D gene is possibly TRBD1 (5 bases). Germline V CDR1 and CDR2: ENHRY, SYGVKD. This CDR3 is 15 amino acids long. V lost 3 bases to trimming and J lost 0 bases, with 11 bases between them.